Included here is one T cell receptor (beta chain) sequence, with context. This entry belongs to a study of T-cell reconstitution after alpha-beta-depleted transplantation in children. Researchers prepared the TCRbeta library using unique molecular identifiers, the study reports. TCRdb reprocessed the PCR reads via MiXCR and lists one record per CDR3 protein. Among about 360,000 distinct CDR3 sequences, 13% were seen once, and the ten largest hold around 4%. Germline values: CDR1 SGDLS, CDR2 YYNGEE. V gave up 3 bases and J gave up 10 bases, with 11 bases separating them. The CDR3 contains 12 residues. The chain links TRBV9 to TRBJ2-1; a possible D gene is TRBD2 (6 bases). This clonotype originated in a human donor who donated a stem cell graft to a child with Fanconi anemia. Sequencing was performed on PBMCs, taken from the stem cell graft. The CDR3 DNA reads TGTGCCAGCAGCGCCGGGACTCAAGAGCAGTTCTTC. Translation gives CASSAGTQEQFF.